These 18 T cell receptor beta chains came from one sample sequenced in a study of tumor-infiltrating lymphocytes in primary liver carcinoma. Starting material of about 450 ng total RNA yielded TCR beta cDNA via a constant-region primer. A slightly modified ARM-PCR protocol with three nested multiplex PCR rounds produced these TCR beta libraries. Rounds one and two of PCR, each of roughly 10 cycles, were primed with TRBV1-TRBV30 forward primers and a C-beta reverse primer. TCRdb re-analysed the multiplex PCR reads in MiXCR, keeping a single row per CDR3 protein. The table records 300,000 to 400,000 distinct CDR3 sequences, approximately 64% of them present only once. Germline DNA was extracted too, while blood RNA derived from unsorted whole blood. Sequences were obtained from peripheral blood. The origin of the receptors is a man in his forties with primary liver carcinoma and hepatitis B virus infection.

For this clonotype: A much more abundant neighbour one base away suggests this may be a read error. This chain joins TRBV10-3 and TRBJ2-1; no definite D call. Germline V gives CDR1 ENHRY, CDR2 SYGVKD. V lost 5 bases and J 9 bases, leaving 11 bases between the germline ends. The CDR3 totals 12 residues. Written as DNA, the CDR3 is TGTGCCATCAGTCCTGGAGTCATTGAGCAGTTCTTC. As protein: CAISPGVIEQFF.

This clonotype occurred once. A much larger clone lies one base from this, so it may be a read error. The chain recombines TRBV4-2 with TRBJ1-2, with no clear D. V lost 0 bases and J lost 4, with 12 bases in between. Germline assignment: CDR1 LGHNA and CDR2 YNFKEQ. The CDR3 consists of 15 residues. CDR3 in amino acids: CASSQDHGRIYGYTF. The CDR3 coding sequence is TGTGCCAGCAGCCAAGATCACGGCAGGATCTATGGCTACACCTTC.

This clonotype was observed once. This CDR3 reads CAGKELAGVINEQFF. The CDR3 region has the DNA TGTGCCGGCAAAGAACTAGCGGGAGTCATAAATGAGCAGTTCTTC. The chain joins TRBV28 to TRBJ2-1, with 11 positions matching TRBD2. Germline V CDR1 and CDR2: MDHEN, SYDVKM. The CDR3 contains 15 residues. V lost 11 bases, J lost 7 bases, and 13 bases stayed unmatched.

Worth noting for this clonotype: A read error may account for a junction end that differs from germline. The CDR3 nucleotides are TGTGACATCAGAACTGGGTTAGAAGATGGCTACACCTTC. It specifies CDIRTGLEDGYTF. The chain links TRBV10-3 to TRBJ1-2; D gene uncertain. Per the germline V gene, CDR1 is ENHRY and CDR2 is SYGVKD. The CDR3 contains 13 residues.

On this clonotype itself: A junction end diverges from the germline sequence, so it may reflect a read error. The V and J genes are TRBV7-9 and TRBJ1-4, with D unresolved. The CDR3 is 13 residues long. Germline values: CDR1 SEHNR, CDR2 FQNEAQ (reference sequence). CDR3 coding DNA: TGTGCCAGCAGGCCCAGATTGAATGAAAGACTGTTTTTT. Translating gives CASRPRLNERLFF.

Comments on this clonotype: A much larger clone lies one base from this, so it may be a read error. The conserved final phenylalanine or tryptophan is absent from the CDR3, which likely points to a read error. V and J are TRBV6-1 and TRBJ2-7; no clear D. Trimming stripped 1 base from V and 2 bases from J, with 12 bases between. CDR1 MNHNS and CDR2 SASEGT come from the germline V gene. This CDR3 comprises 15 residues. The CDR3 nucleotides read TGTGCCAGCAGTGAAGAGCTAAGCGAAACCTACGAGCAGTACTCC. Translation gives CASSEELSETYEQYS.

J is TRBJ2-1 and V is TRBV6-1; possible D gene TRBD2, 6 bases. CDR3 length: 15 residues. V dropped 10 bases and J dropped 3 bases, with 19 bases sitting between them. Germline values: CDR1 MNHNS, CDR2 SASEGT. CDR3 sequence reads: CATEYAGPVYNEQFF. The CDR3 nucleotides are TGTGCCACCGAATATGCGGGACCAGTCTACAATGAGCAGTTCTTC.

This clonotype was seen more than once but under ten times. The chain recombines TRBV5-4 with TRBJ2-1, with D unresolved. Germline V gives CDR1 SGHNT, CDR2 YYREEE (reference sequence). The CDR3 extends over 11 amino acids. Trimming left V 1 base short and J 10 bases short, with 6 bases between. DNA of the CDR3: TGTGCCAGCAGCTTGAACTTGGAGCAGTTCTTC. It is translated as CASSLNLEQFF.

Comment on this clonotype: A much bigger clone sits one base away, suggesting this may be a read error. The chain couples TRBV6-6 to TRBJ1-1; D might be TRBD1 (5 bases). CDR1 and CDR2 from the germline V gene are MNHNY and SVGAGI (reference sequence). The CDR3 sequence is 15 residues long. The CDR3 DNA sequence: TGTGCCAGCAATTACCTACAGGCCACGGGGACTGAAGCTTTCTTT. Translation gives CASNYLQATGTEAFF.

As to this clonotype: A much larger clone lies one base from this, so it may be a read error. The chain joins TRBV6-1 to TRBJ2-7; D possibly uses TRBD1 or TRBD2 (6 bases each). Germline CDR1 and CDR2: MNHNS and SASEGT. CDR3 length: 12 residues. The CDR3 protein is CTSRTGRREQYF. CDR3 nucleotides: TGTACCAGCAGAACAGGGAGGAGAGAGCAGTACTTC.

About this clonotype: The CDR3 carries no conserved terminal phenylalanine or tryptophan, so it likely arises from a read error. The rearrangement links TRBV11-3 to TRBJ2-2, with D perhaps assigned TRBD1 or TRBD2 (5 bases each). The germline V and J ends were trimmed by 1 base and 9 bases, with 21 bases remaining between them. Per the germline V gene, CDR1 is SGHNT and CDR2 is YENEEA. The CDR3 extends over 17 amino acids. In DNA, the CDR3 is TGTGCCAGCAGCTTAGTTCTAGCAGGGTCGTATTCCAGGGAGCTGTTTCTT. It is translated as CASSLVLAGSYSRELFL.

Of note for this clonotype: Given the absence of the conserved phenylalanine or tryptophan at the CDR3 end, a read error is likely. The chain has TRBV10-3 and TRBJ2-7; D gene unclear. Per the germline V gene, CDR1 is ENHRY and CDR2 is SYGVKD. The germline V and J ends were trimmed by 4 bases and 6 bases, with 10 bases remaining between them. CDR3 length: 12 amino acids. CDR3 region: CAISVERSEQYS. CDR3 sequence (DNA): TGTGCCATCAGTGTAGAGAGGTCCGAGCAGTACTCC.

This clonotype was seen only once. A read error is possible here, since a much larger clone lies one base away. The chain employs TRBV29-1 and TRBJ2-5; D is tentatively TRBD1 or TRBD2 (5 bases each). This CDR3 is built from 15 residues. CDR1 is SQVTM, CDR2 ANQGSEA, per germline. The chain's CDR3 is CSVEGGSPFQEAQYF. CDR3 nucleotides: TGCAGCGTTGAAGGGGGGAGCCCCTTCCAAGAGGCCCAGTACTTC.

At least ten counts were recorded for this clonotype. The V gene is TRBV7-9, the J gene TRBJ2-1; maybe TRBD1 (5 bases). Looked up from germline, CDR1 is SEHNR and CDR2 is FQNEAQ (reference sequence). The length of the CDR3 is 11 residues. V was cut by 4 bases and J by 8 bases, with 6 bases left in between. Written as DNA, the CDR3 is TGTGCCAGCAGCTGGGGCGATGAGCAGTTCTTC. Amino acid sequence: CASSWGDEQFF.

A remark on this clonotype: One end of the junction fails to match germline, which may point to a read error. The genes are TRBV11-2 and TRBJ2-5; D uncertain. This CDR3 is 15 amino acids long. CDR1 is SGHAT and CDR2 is FQNNGV in the germline V gene. The chain's CDR3 is CASNPGYMKEETQHF. In DNA form, the CDR3 reads TGTGCCAGCAACCCCGGATATATGAAAGAAGAGACCCAGCACTTC.

Regarding this clonotype: A much more abundant neighbour one base away suggests this may be a read error. The chain is built from TRBV4-1 and TRBJ1-4, with D possibly TRBD1 on 5 matching bases. Germline assignment: CDR1 MGHRA and CDR2 YSYEKL. The V end lost 2 bases, the J end lost 5 bases, and 9 bases lay between the germline ends. This CDR3 has 14 residues. The CDR3 sequence: CASSQWRGNEKLFF. The CDR3 DNA is TGCGCCAGCAGCCAATGGCGGGGGAATGAAAAACTGTTTTTT.

To note about this clonotype: At one end, the junction sequence differs from germline, possibly due to a read error. The rearrangement links TRBV11-2 to TRBJ2-3, with D possibly matching TRBD1 (6 bases). Germline assignment: CDR1 SGHAT and CDR2 FQNNGV. CDR3 size: 15 residues. In nucleotides, the CDR3 is TGTGCCAGCAGCTCTTGCGGGTTCAGGACAGATACTCAGTATTTT. Amino acids: CASSSCGFRTDTQYF.

About this clonotype: The junction departs from the called germline gene at one end, perhaps through a read error. V and J are TRBV4-3 and TRBJ2-7, with D possibly being TRBD1 or TRBD2 (5 bases each). Germline V gene lookup returns CDR1 LGHNA and CDR2 YSLEER. The CDR3 covers 16 residues. The CDR3 here is CASIQGLGGLPYEQYF. Written as DNA, the CDR3 is TGCGCCAGCATCCAGGGATTGGGCGGACTTCCCTACGAACAGTACTTC.